The rows below give T cell receptor beta chains drawn from one sample of a study of Graves' ophthalmopathy and Graves' hyperthyroidism. TCRdb ran MiXCR on the multiplex PCR reads and lists one entry per CDR3 protein. The sample gives some 1.1 million distinct CDR3 sequences, less than 45% of which show up once; more than 9.5% is in the top ten. Sample: peripheral blood or thyroid tissue (not recorded which). Source of these receptors: an adult man with Graves' hyperthyroidism. Each CDR3 is given with its conserved first and last residue. A D gene is named only where the DNA matches it firmly. Not every row has a clone size; where given, it reads once, few, many or a size class.

j_gene | abundance | v_gene | d_gene | CDR3nt | CDR3aa
TRBJ1-1 | - | TRBV3-1 | - | TGTGCCAGCAGCCGACGTCGGGACGCACAAACTGAAGCTTTCTTT | CASSRRRDAQTEAFF
TRBJ1-6 | - | TRBV10-3 | - | TGTGCCACCATGGGAGGGCAGTATAATTCACCCCTCCACTTT | CATMGGQYNSPLHF
TRBJ1-4 | many | TRBV2 | - | TGTGCCTTAAGGGGGACAACTAATGAAAAACTGTTTTTT | CALRGTTNEKLFF
TRBJ1-5 | once | TRBV5-1 | - | TGTGCCAGCAGTGCTAGTCTTGGTGGTCAGCCCCAGCATTTT | CASSASLGGQPQHF
TRBJ1-3 | many | TRBV5-1 | - | TGCGCCAGCAGCCCGGAACCCTACTCTGGAAACACCATATATTTT | CASSPEPYSGNTIYF
TRBJ2-2 | - | TRBV20-1 | TRBD2 | TGCAGCTCTAGCGGACGGGACACCGGGGAGCTGTTTTTT | CSSSGRDTGELFF
TRBJ1-2 | - | TRBV7-2 | - | TGTGCCAGCAGCCAAGGTGCCGACAGGACCTATGGCTACACCTTC | CASSQGADRTYGYTF
TRBJ1-2 | - | TRBV7-3 | TRBD1 | TGTGCCAGCAGCCCCCAGGGACAGCCTAACTATGGCTACACCTTC | CASSPQGQPNYGYTF
TRBJ1-1 | few | TRBV10-3 | - | TGTGCCAGCGTAAGCGGCAGGACTGAAGCTTTCTTT | CASVSGRTEAFF
TRBJ2-7 | - | TRBV10-2 | TRBD2 | TGCGCCAGCAGTGCCGGACTAGCGGGAGGGCTACCCAACGAGCAGTACTTC | CASSAGLAGGLPNEQYF
TRBJ2-7 | - | TRBV6-2/TRBV6-3 | TRBD2 | TGTGTCAGCAGCCCCGGGACTAGCGGGAGGGCCCACGAGCAGTACTTC | CVSSPGTSGRAHEQYF
TRBJ1-1 | few | TRBV15 | - | TGTGCCACCAGCAGCCCGGGGAGGAGTAGCACTGAAGCTTTCTTT | CATSSPGRSSTEAFF
TRBJ2-7 | - | TRBV10-3 | - | TGTGCCAGCAGTGTTTGGGATCCGACCTACGAGCAGTACTTC | CASSVWDPTYEQYF
TRBJ1-6 | - | TRBV7-2 | - | TGTGCCAGCAGCTTAGCGCGGGACTGGGAAAATTCACCCCTCCACTTT | CASSLARDWENSPLHF
TRBJ2-2 | once | TRBV10-2 | TRBD1 | TGCGCCAGCAGTGTTTACGGGACAGGGGGCGCGGGCACCGGGGAGCTGTTTTTT | CASSVYGTGGAGTGELFF
TRBJ1-1 | many | TRBV7-2 | - | TGTGCCAGCAGCTCCGTCCGGGCCAGCGGGAACACTGAAGCTTTCTTT | CASSSVRASGNTEAFF
TRBJ2-7 | many | TRBV10-3 | - | TGTGCCATCAGTGAAAAAGTCCGGAACTACGAGCAGTACTTC | CAISEKVRNYEQYF
TRBJ2-2 | - | TRBV7-2 | - | TGTGCCAGCACCCAAGGGGGGAACACCGGGGAGCTGTTTTTT | CASTQGGNTGELFF
TRBJ1-1 | many | TRBV4-1 | - | TGCGCCAGCAGCCCTGAAACGGGGGGAAGGACTGAAGCTTTCTTT | CASSPETGGRTEAFF
TRBJ2-7 | few | TRBV7-2 | TRBD2 | TGTGCCAGCAGCTTAGAAAGGCTAGCGGGAGCCTACGAGCAGTACTTC | CASSLERLAGAYEQYF
TRBJ2-7 | - | TRBV4-3 | TRBD2 | TGTGCCAGCAGCCAAAGACTAGCGGGGGGCTACGAGCAGTACTTC | CASSQRLAGGYEQYF
TRBJ1-2 | many | TRBV10-2 | - | TGCGCCAGCAGTGAGCCGGACAGCTGGGGTAACTATGGCTACACCTTC | CASSEPDSWGNYGYTF
TRBJ1-6 | many | TRBV2 | - | TGTGCCAGCAGTGGTATGGGCCAGGCGAATTCACCCCTCCACTTT | CASSGMGQANSPLHF
TRBJ1-5 | many | TRBV12-3/TRBV12-4 | TRBD1 | TGTGCCAGCGGGACAGGTAGCAATCAGCCCCAGCATTTT | CASGTGSNQPQHF
TRBJ2-5 | many | TRBV7-3 | - | TGTGCCAGCAGCTTGGGGCCGGGGGAGTACCAAGAGACCCAGTACTTC | CASSLGPGEYQETQYF
TRBJ1-1 | - | TRBV5-1 | - | TGCGCCAGCAGATTGGACGGGACAACTAATGAAGCTTTCTTT | CASRLDGTTNEAFF
TRBJ2-7 | - | TRBV10-2 | - | TGCGCCAGCCGGAGTCGGACTCGCGGGGTAGGAGTAACCTACGAGCAGTACTTC | CASRSRTRGVGVTYEQYF
TRBJ2-6 | few | TRBV24-1 | - | TGTGCCACCAGTGATTCTCTAAAGTTCTCTGGGGCCAACGTCCTGACTTTC | CATSDSLKFSGANVLTF
TRBJ2-7 | many | TRBV20-1 | - | TGCAGTGCTAGAGATCCCGGAGAGTCCTACGAGCAGTACTTC | CSARDPGESYEQYF
TRBJ1-6 | few | TRBV6-6 | - | TGTGCCAGCAGTCTGACTCCGGGGGATTCACCCCTCCACTTT | CASSLTPGDSPLHF
TRBJ1-2 | many | TRBV25-1 | TRBD1 | TGTGCCAGCAGCAATAAACAGGGGGCCGGCTACACCTTC | CASSNKQGAGYTF
TRBJ2-5 | many | TRBV20-1 | - | TGCAGTGCCAGAGAGACCCAGTACTTC | CSARETQYF
TRBJ1-4 | - | TRBV18 | - | TGTGCCAGCTCACCGGCCCCCTCAGGGCGAATCAATGAAAAACTGTTTTTT | CASSPAPSGRINEKLFF
TRBJ2-5 | - | TRBV12-3/TRBV12-4 | TRBD2 | TGTGCCAGCAGTCAGTACGTACTAGCGGGAGGGCGCGAGACCCAGTACTTC | CASSQYVLAGGRETQYF
TRBJ1-6 | medium-sized | TRBV2 | TRBD1 | TGTGCCAGCACCACAGGGGGATCACCCCTCCACTTT | CASTTGGSPLHF
TRBJ2-7 | - | TRBV7-9 | - | TGTGCCAGCAGTTTGGGCACCTCCGGGACTGGGGTCTACGAGCAGTACTTC | CASSLGTSGTGVYEQYF
TRBJ2-6 | many | TRBV10-3 | - | TGTGCCATCAGTAGTCTAGGAGGTGGGGCCAACGTCCTGACTTTC | CAISSLGGGANVLTF
TRBJ2-7 | few | TRBV4-1 | - | TGCGCCAGCAGCCAAGGGAAGACCTACGAGCAGTACTTC | CASSQGKTYEQYF
TRBJ2-5 | - | TRBV2 | TRBD1 | TGTGCTAGAGGAACACAGGGGGAACAAGAGACCCAGTACTTC | CARGTQGEQETQYF
TRBJ1-5 | - | TRBV6-5 | TRBD1 | TGTGCCAGCAGTTACGACAGGGGGCACAGCAATCAGCCCCAGCATTTT | CASSYDRGHSNQPQHF
TRBJ1-1 | many | TRBV9 | TRBD1 | TGTGCCAGCAGCGAACCGGGACAGGGATCTGAAGCTTTCTTT | CASSEPGQGSEAFF
TRBJ1-1 | - | TRBV6-5 | - | TGTGCCAGCACCCTGGTGGGGGGCGAGGCCGAAGCTTTCTTT | CASTLVGGEAEAFF
TRBJ2-5 | many | TRBV24-1 | - | TGTGCCACCAGTGGGACAGAGGGGCCGAAATCGGAGACCCAGTACTTC | CATSGTEGPKSETQYF
TRBJ2-5 | few | TRBV20-1 | - | TGCAGTGCTAGAGATGTACGGGATAATAAAGAGACCCAGTACTTC | CSARDVRDNKETQYF
TRBJ2-2 | many | TRBV7-3 | TRBD1 | TGTGCCAGCAGCCTAAAGGGACAGGGGGCGAACACCGGGGAGCTGTTTTTT | CASSLKGQGANTGELFF
TRBJ1-6 | - | TRBV9 | - | TGTGCCAGCAGCCCTCGGGCAGGGAGGGATAATTCACCCCTCCACTTT | CASSPRAGRDNSPLHF